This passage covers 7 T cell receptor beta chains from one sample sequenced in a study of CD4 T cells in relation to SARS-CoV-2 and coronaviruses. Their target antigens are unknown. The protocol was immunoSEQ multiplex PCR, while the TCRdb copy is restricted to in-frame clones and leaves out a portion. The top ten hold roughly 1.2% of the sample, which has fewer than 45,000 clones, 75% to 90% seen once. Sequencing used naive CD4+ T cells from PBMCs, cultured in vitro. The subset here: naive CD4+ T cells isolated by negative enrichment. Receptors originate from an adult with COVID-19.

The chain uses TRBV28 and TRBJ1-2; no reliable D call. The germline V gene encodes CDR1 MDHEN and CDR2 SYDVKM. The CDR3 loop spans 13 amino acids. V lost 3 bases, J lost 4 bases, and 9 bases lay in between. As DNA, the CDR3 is TGTGCCAGCAGTTTGAGTATGGGCTATGGCTACACCTTC. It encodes CASSLSMGYGYTF.

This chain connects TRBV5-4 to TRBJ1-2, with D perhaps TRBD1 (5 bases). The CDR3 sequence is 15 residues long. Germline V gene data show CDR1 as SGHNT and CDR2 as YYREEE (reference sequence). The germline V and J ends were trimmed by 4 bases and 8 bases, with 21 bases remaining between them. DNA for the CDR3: TGTGCCAGCAGCCCAGGGTCGAGGGGCGTTGCGGGCTACACCTTC. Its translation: CASSPGSRGVAGYTF.

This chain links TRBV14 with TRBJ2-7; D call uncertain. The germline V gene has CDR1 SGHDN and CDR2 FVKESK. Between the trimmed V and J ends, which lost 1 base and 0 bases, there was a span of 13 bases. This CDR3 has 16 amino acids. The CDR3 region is CASSQVSSRSSYEQYF. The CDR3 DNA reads TGTGCCAGCAGCCAAGTGTCGTCCAGGAGCTCCTACGAGCAGTACTTC.

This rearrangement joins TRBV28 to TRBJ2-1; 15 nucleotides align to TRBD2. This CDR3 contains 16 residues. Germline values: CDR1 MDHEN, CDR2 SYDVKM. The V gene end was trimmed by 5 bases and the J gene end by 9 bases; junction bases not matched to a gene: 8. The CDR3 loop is CASSQGLAGGPGEQFF. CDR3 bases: TGTGCCAGCAGTCAAGGACTAGCGGGAGGGCCTGGTGAGCAGTTCTTC. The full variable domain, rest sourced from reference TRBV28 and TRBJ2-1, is DVKVTQSSRYLVKRTGEKVFLECVQDMDHENMFWYRQDPGLGLRLIYFSYDVKMKEKGDIPEGYSVSREKKERFSLILESASTNQTSMYLCASSQGLAGGPGEQFFGPGTRLTVL.

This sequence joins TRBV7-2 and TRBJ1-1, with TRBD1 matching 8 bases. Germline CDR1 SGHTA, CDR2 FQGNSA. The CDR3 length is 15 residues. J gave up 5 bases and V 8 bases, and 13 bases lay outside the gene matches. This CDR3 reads CASPQIGQGRTEAFF. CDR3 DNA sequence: TGTGCCAGCCCCCAAATAGGACAGGGCCGGACTGAAGCTTTCTTT. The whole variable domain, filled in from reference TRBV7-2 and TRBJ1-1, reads GAGVSQSPSNKVTEKGKDVELRCDPISGHTALYWYRQSLGQGLEFLIYFQGNSAPDKSGLPSDRFSAERTGGSVSTLTIQRTQQEDSAVYLCASPQIGQGRTEAFFGQGTRLTVV.

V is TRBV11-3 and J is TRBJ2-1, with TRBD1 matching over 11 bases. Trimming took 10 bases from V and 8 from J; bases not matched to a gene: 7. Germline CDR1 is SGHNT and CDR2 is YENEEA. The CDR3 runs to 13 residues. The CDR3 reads CATLDRGPHEQFF. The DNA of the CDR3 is TGTGCCACTCTGGACAGGGGGCCCCATGAGCAGTTCTTC.

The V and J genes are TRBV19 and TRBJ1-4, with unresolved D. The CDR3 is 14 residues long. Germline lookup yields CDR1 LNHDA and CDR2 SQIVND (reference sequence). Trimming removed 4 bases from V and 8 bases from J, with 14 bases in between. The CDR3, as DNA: TGTGCCAGTAGTAAGATCAACATGAGGGAAAAACTGTTTTTT. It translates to CASSKINMREKLFF. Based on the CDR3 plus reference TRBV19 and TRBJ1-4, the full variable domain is DGGITQSPKYLFRKEGQNVTLSCEQNLNHDAMYWYRQDPGQGLRLIYYSQIVNDFQKGDIAEGYSVSREKKESFPLTVTSAQKNPTAFYLCASSKINMREKLFFGSGTQLSVL.